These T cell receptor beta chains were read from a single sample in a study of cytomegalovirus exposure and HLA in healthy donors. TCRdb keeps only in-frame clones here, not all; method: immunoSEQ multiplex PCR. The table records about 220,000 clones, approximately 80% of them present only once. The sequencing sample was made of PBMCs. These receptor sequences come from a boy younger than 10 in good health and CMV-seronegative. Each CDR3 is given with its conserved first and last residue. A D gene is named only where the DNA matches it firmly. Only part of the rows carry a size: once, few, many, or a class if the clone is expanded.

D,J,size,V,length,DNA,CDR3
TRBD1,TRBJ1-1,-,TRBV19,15,TGTGCCAGTAGTTCAGGGACAGGCCGGAACACTGAAGCTTTCTTT,CASSSGTGRNTEAFF
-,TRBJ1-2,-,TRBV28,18,TGTGCCAGCAGTCATCTCGGAGAAAACCGGGACATTCCGTATGGCTACACCTTC,CASSHLGENRDIPYGYTF
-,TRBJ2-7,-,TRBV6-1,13,TGTGCCAGCAGTCCGAGGGACTCCTACGAGCAGTACTTC,CASSPRDSYEQYF
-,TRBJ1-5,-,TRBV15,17,TGTGCCACCAGCAGAGATTTTTCGAGACAGTCCGATCAGCCCCAGCATTTT,CATSRDFSRQSDQPQHF
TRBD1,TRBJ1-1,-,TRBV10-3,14,TGTGCCATCAGTGAAAACAGGGGGTCCACTGAAGCTTTCTTT,CAISENRGSTEAFF
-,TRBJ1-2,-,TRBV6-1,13,TGTGCCAGCAGCCGACAAGGGGAATCGGGCTACACCTTC,CASSRQGESGYTF
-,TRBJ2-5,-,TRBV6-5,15,TGTGCCAGCAGTTACTCTCCAGCGGACCAAGAGACCCAGTACTTC,CASSYSPADQETQYF
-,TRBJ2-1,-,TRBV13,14,TGTGCCAGCAGCTTAAGAGGGCGGACCAATGAGCAGTTCTTC,CASSLRGRTNEQFF
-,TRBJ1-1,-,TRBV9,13,TGTGCCAGCAGCGTACAAATTAACACTGAAGCTTTCTTT,CASSVQINTEAFF
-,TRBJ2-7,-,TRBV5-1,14,TGCGCCAGCAGCTTGGGGCAGGGTTTCTACGAGCAGTACTTC,CASSLGQGFYEQYF
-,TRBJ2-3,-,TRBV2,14,TGTGCCAGCGGAGGGACGACCGTAACAGATACGCAGTATTTT,CASGGTTVTDTQYF
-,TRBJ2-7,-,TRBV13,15,TGTGCCAGCAGCTTAGGCCTTATGGGACACTCCGAGCAGTACTTC,CASSLGLMGHSEQYF
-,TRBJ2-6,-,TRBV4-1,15,TGCGCCAGCAGCCAAGAGTGGACTGGGACCAACGTCCTGACTTTC,CASSQEWTGTNVLTF
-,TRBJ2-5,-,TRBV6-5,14,TGTGCCAGCAGTTCAGGGCGCGGCCAAGAGACCCAGTACTTC,CASSSGRGQETQYF
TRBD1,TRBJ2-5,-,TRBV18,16,TGTGCCAGCTCACCCCGAGGACAGGGGGCTGAAGAGACCCAGTACTTC,CASSPRGQGAEETQYF
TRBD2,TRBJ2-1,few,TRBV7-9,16,TGTGCCAGCAGCTTAGCACTAGCGGGGGGGCTTAATGAGCAGTTCTTC,CASSLALAGGLNEQFF
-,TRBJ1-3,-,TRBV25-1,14,TGTGCCAGCAGTGACCCGAGCTCTGGAAACACCATATATTTT,CASSDPSSGNTIYF
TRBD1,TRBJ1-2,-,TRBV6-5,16,TGTGCCAGCAGTTTAAGGGCGGGACAGGGCTTCGATGGCTACACCTTC,CASSLRAGQGFDGYTF
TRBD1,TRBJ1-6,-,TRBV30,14,TGTGCCTGGAGTGGGGGACAGGGGCTGTCACCCCTCCACTTT,CAWSGGQGLSPLHF
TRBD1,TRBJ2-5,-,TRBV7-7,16,TGTGCTAGCAGCTTAGAGAGGACAGGGGCTGGGGAGACCCAGTACTTC,CASSLERTGAGETQYF
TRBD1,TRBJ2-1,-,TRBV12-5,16,TGTGCTAGTGGTTCCCCTGGACAGGGGGCCTACAATGAGCAGTTCTTC,CASGSPGQGAYNEQFF
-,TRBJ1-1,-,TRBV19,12,TGTGCCAGTAGTACCGTGAACACTGAAGCTTTCTTT,CASSTVNTEAFF
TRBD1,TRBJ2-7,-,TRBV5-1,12,TGCGCCAGCAGCCCACCGGACAGGTATCCGTACTTC,CASSPPDRYPYF
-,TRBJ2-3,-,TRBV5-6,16,TGTGCCAGCAGCTTGGATAGTCTAGCTGTCGGAGATACGCAGTATTTT,CASSLDSLAVGDTQYF
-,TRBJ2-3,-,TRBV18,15,TGTGCCAGCTCGGACGGTCCAGGAGGGACAGATACGCAGTATTTT,CASSDGPGGTDTQYF
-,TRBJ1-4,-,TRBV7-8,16,TGTGCCAGCAGCTTAAATATTCCCTCAACTAATGAAAAACTGTTTTTT,CASSLNIPSTNEKLFF
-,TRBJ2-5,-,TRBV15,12,TGTGCCATAAGGGGACTGAAAGAGACCCAGTACTTC,CAIRGLKETQYF
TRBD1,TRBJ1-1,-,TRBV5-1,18,TGCGCCAGCAGCGAGAATGGCAGGGACAGGACCTCGAACACTGAAGCTTTCTTT,CASSENGRDRTSNTEAFF
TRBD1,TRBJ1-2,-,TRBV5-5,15,TGTGCCAGCAGCTCCCAGGGACAGGGAGTCTATGGCTACACCTTC,CASSSQGQGVYGYTF
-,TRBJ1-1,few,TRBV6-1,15,TGTGCCAGCAGCCCACGGGAGGAGGTCGGGACTGAAGCTTTCTTT,CASSPREEVGTEAFF
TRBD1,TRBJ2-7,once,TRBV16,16,TGTGCCAGCAGCCATCTGGGACAGGGCAACTCCTACGAGCAGTACTTC,CASSHLGQGNSYEQYF
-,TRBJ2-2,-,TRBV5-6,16,TGTGCCAGCAGCTTTCCACAGGCTGACTGGGCCGGGGAGCTGTTTTTT,CASSFPQADWAGELFF
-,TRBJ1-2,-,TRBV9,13,TGTGCCAGCAGCGACGACAACTCATATGGCTACACCTTC,CASSDDNSYGYTF
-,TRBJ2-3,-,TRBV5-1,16,TGCGCCAGCAGCTTGGCCGTTGAGCGATACACAGATACGCAGTATTTT,CASSLAVERYTDTQYF
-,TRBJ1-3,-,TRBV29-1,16,TGCAGCGTTGACGGAGACCGGGGAAGCTCTGGAAACACCATATATTTT,CSVDGDRGSSGNTIYF
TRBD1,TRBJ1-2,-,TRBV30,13,TGTGCCTGGAGCCTACAGGGGAACTATGGCTACACCTTC,CAWSLQGNYGYTF
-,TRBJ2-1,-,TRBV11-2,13,TGTGCCAGCAGCTTAGGGCTAGCCGATGAGCAGTTCTTC,CASSLGLADEQFF
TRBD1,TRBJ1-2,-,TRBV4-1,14,TGCGCCAGCAGCCAAGAACGACAGGGCTATGGCTACACCTTC,CASSQERQGYGYTF
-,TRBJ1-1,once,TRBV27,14,TGTGCCAGCACCCGTGGGGGGGTTAACACTGAAGCTTTCTTT,CASTRGGVNTEAFF
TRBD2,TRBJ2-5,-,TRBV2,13,TGTGCCAGCGGGACAAGCGGGGGAGAGACCCAGTACTTC,CASGTSGGETQYF
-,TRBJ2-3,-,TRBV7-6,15,TGTGCCAGCACCATTAGTGGCGGTAGCACAGATACGCAGTATTTT,CASTISGGSTDTQYF